This T cell receptor beta chain was retrieved from a study of control samples from healthy donors and cancer patients. Data came from immunoSEQ multiplex PCR; TCRdb stores just in-frame clones and leaves some out. Among about 160,000 clones, around nine tenths were seen once, and the ten largest hold roughly 0.7%. This CDR3 has 17 residues. J gave up 6 bases and V 4 bases, and 17 bases lay outside the gene matches. Germline lookup yields CDR1 SGDLS and CDR2 YYNGEE. Specimen: blood. This sequence originates from a woman aged 25 to 39 in good health. J is TRBJ2-3 and V is TRBV9, with TRBD2 matching over 7 bases. The CDR3: CASSLGAAGAPPDTQYF. The CDR3 region has the DNA TGTGCCAGCAGCCTTGGGGCCGCGGGAGCTCCCCCGGATACGCAGTATTTT.